These T cell receptor beta chains were read from a single sample in a study of cytomegalovirus exposure and HLA in healthy donors. TCRdb's copy holds only in-frame clones and misses some; the assay was immunoSEQ multiplex PCR. This table holds over 30,000 clones, around three quarters found once. What was sequenced was PBMCs. All receptors come from a male donor in good health and CMV-seronegative. Both conserved end residues are part of each CDR3. D genes are given only for firm matches. Only part of the rows carry a size: once, few, many, or a class if the clone is expanded.

TRBD2,NA,TRBV5-1,TRBJ2-2,TGCGCCAGCAGCTTGCTGGGCGGGAGGGCAGGAACCGGGGAGCTGTTTTTT,CASSLLGGRAGTGELFF
TRBD1,NA,TRBV4-1,TRBJ1-3,TGCGCCAGCAGCCAGCCAACGACAGGGCTAAACACCATATATTTT,CASSQPTTGLNTIYF
TRBD1,once,TRBV15,TRBJ2-7,TGTGCCACCAGCAGAGGTCCCGGGGACAGAACCTACGAGCAGTACTTC,CATSRGPGDRTYEQYF
NA,NA,TRBV14,TRBJ1-4,TGTGCCAGCAGCCGGAGAACCGGGACAACAGCAACTAATGAAAAACTGTTTTTT,CASSRRTGTTATNEKLFF
NA,once,TRBV4-3,TRBJ2-7,TGCGCCAGCAGCCAACAGACATCCTCCTTCACCTACGAGCAGTACTTC,CASSQQTSSFTYEQYF
NA,NA,TRBV5-6,TRBJ1-5,TGTGCCAGCAGCTTGGCCAGCGACCCGAATCAGCCCCAGCATTTT,CASSLASDPNQPQHF
TRBD1,NA,TRBV10-1,TRBJ2-7,TGCGCCAGCAGGACGACAGGGGGACGGCACGAGCAGTACTTC,CASRTTGGRHEQYF
TRBD1,NA,TRBV7-2,TRBJ2-5,TGTGCCAGCAGCATACCGGGACAGGGGCTAGAGACCCAGTACTTC,CASSIPGQGLETQYF
TRBD1,NA,TRBV5-1,TRBJ2-5,TGCGCCAGCAGAACAGGGGTTATGAGAGAGACCCAGTACTTC,CASRTGVMRETQYF
NA,NA,TRBV15,TRBJ1-5,TGTGCCACCAGCAGAGCCTATAGCAATCAGCCCCAGCATTTT,CATSRAYSNQPQHF